The 27 T cell receptor beta chains listed next were all sequenced from one sample in a study of T cells after yellow fever vaccination. TCRdb re-called the 5' RACE reads with MiXCR, one entry per CDR3 protein. Of 300,000 to 400,000 distinct CDR3 sequences in the sample, more than 8.5% were seen once. This sample comprised PBMCs, obtained on the day of the first yellow fever vaccination. The source is a man aged 18 to 30 who received the YFV17D yellow fever vaccine.

The sample holds a few counts of this clonotype. The genes are TRBV12-3 or TRBV12-4 and TRBJ1-5, with a tentative D call TRBD1 (5 bases). The CDR3 runs 15 residues. Trimming stripped 4 bases from V and 4 bases from J, with 14 bases between. In DNA, the CDR3 is TGTGCCAGCAGTTCGGGGGGGAACGAAAATCAGCCCCAGCATTTT. It specifies CASSSGGNENQPQHF.

This clonotype was found a few times. The chain uses TRBV4-1 and TRBJ1-4, with TRBD1 matching over 10 bases. The CDR3 has 17 amino acids. The germline V gene encodes CDR1 MGHRA and CDR2 YSYEKL. The trim removed 4 bases at V and 8 bases at J, leaving 13 bases unmatched. The CDR3 nucleotides are TGCGCCAGCAGCCCCATGGGACAGGGGATTGCGCAGGAAAAACTGTTTTTT. This gives the protein CASSPMGQGIAQEKLFF.

This clonotype was recorded many times. The chain recombines TRBV29-1 with TRBJ2-2; TRBD1 might be the D (5 bases). The CDR3 is 13 residues long. Germline CDR1 reads SQVTM; CDR2 reads ANQGSEA. The V gene lost 3 bases and the J gene lost 1 base, with 6 bases spanning the gap. The CDR3 reads CSVDRENTGELFF. In DNA form, the CDR3 reads TGCAGCGTTGACAGGGAGAACACCGGGGAGCTGTTTTTT.

This clonotype was picked up many times. This chain connects TRBV12-3 or TRBV12-4 to TRBJ1-6; D is ambiguous. This CDR3 spans 14 amino acids. Trimming left V 6 bases short and J 7 bases short, with 13 bases between. The CDR3 spells CASRSRPRNSPLHF. In DNA, the CDR3 is TGTGCCAGCAGAAGTCGGCCCCGGAATTCACCCCTCCACTTT.

In its sample, this clonotype was seen many times. J is TRBJ2-3 and V is TRBV19, with a weak D call TRBD2 (6 bases). The CDR3 totals 15 residues. V dropped 3 bases and J dropped 1 base, with 11 bases sitting between them. Germline V gene data show CDR1 as LNHDA and CDR2 as SQIVND (reference sequence). CDR3 sequence reads: CASSIRSSGTDTQYF. The CDR3 DNA sequence: TGTGCCAGTAGTATTCGATCTAGCGGCACAGATACGCAGTATTTT.

This clonotype was found a few times. The V and J genes are TRBV12-3 or TRBV12-4 and TRBJ1-2, with unresolved D. The CDR3 loop spans 12 amino acids. Deletions cut 5 bases from V and 8 bases from J, with 12 bases between. Written as DNA, the CDR3 is TGTGCCAGCAGTGCGGGCCCTGGGGGCTACACCTTC. As protein: CASSAGPGGYTF.

This clonotype was observed many times. The V call is TRBV20-1, the J call TRBJ1-4; D perhaps matches TRBD1 (6 bases). V lost 4 bases and J lost 0, with 6 bases in between. Germline CDR1 reads DFQATT; CDR2 reads SNEGSKA (reference sequence). The CDR3 has 13 residues. The CDR3 reads CSATGATNEKLFF. CDR3 bases: TGCAGTGCTACAGGGGCAACTAATGAAAAACTGTTTTTT.

The chain has TRBV11-2 and TRBJ1-1; D is possibly TRBD1 (5 bases). This CDR3 comprises 14 residues. Trimming pared 4 bases from V and 2 bases from J, leaving 11 bases between. CDR1 is SGHAT and CDR2 is FQNNGV in the germline V gene. Written as DNA, the CDR3 is TGTGCCAGCAGCTCAGGGATCCGAAACACTGAAGCTTTCTTT. Translating it yields CASSSGIRNTEAFF. The full variable domain, in which reference TRBV11-2 and TRBJ1-1 provide the parts outside the CDR3, is EAGVAQSPRYKIIEKRQSVAFWCNPISGHATLYWYQQILGQGPKLLIQFQNNGVVDDSQLPKDRFSAERLKGVDSTLKIQPAKLEDSAVYLCASSSGIRNTEAFFGQGTRLTVV.

The chain carries TRBV24-1 and TRBJ2-1; D may match TRBD1 or TRBD2 (6 bases each). Per germline, CDR1 KGHDR and CDR2 SFDVKD. The CDR3 covers 12 residues. V was shortened by 7 bases and J by 12 bases, with 15 bases between the two germline ends. This CDR3 reads CATREEGGRQFF. The CDR3 coding sequence is TGTGCCACCAGGGAGGAGGGGGGACGGCAGTTCTTC.

This clonotype was detected only a few times. The rearrangement joins TRBV7-2 to TRBJ2-5, with TRBD2 identical over 9 bases. Germline lookup yields CDR1 SGHTA and CDR2 FQGNSA. The CDR3 totals 14 residues. Trimming removed 4 bases from V and 3 bases from J; junction bases left unmatched: 3. The CDR3 protein is CASSYQRGEETQYF. The CDR3 DNA sequence: TGTGCCAGCAGCTATCAGCGGGGGGAAGAGACCCAGTACTTC.

This clonotype was seen a few times. V usage is TRBV20-1 and J usage is TRBJ2-5; D unclear. The CDR3 consists of 11 residues. V shed 0 bases and J shed 5 bases, with 4 bases lying between them. Per germline, CDR1 DFQATT and CDR2 SNEGSKA (reference sequence). The CDR3 DNA reads as TGCAGTGCTAGAGATCGGGAGACCCAGTACTTC. Translating it yields CSARDRETQYF.

The CDR3 region has the DNA TGTGCCAGCAGTTACCCAAGGCAGCGGGGGGGCCGTACAGATACGCAGTATTTT. Translation: CASSYPRQRGGRTDTQYF. The chain links TRBV6-2 or TRBV6-3 to TRBJ2-3; 10 nucleotides match TRBD2. The V gene end was trimmed by 2 bases and the J gene end by 3 bases; junction bases not matched to a gene: 11. Germline V gene sequence: CDR1 MNHEY, CDR2 SVGEGT. The CDR3 extends over 18 amino acids.

This clonotype has a single count. This chain's CDR3 is CASGRGRGYEQYF. For the CDR3, the DNA is TGTGCCAGCGGCAGGGGGAGGGGTTACGAGCAGTACTTC. The rearrangement links TRBV27 to TRBJ2-7; D may match TRBD1 or TRBD2 (7 bases each). Germline assignment: CDR1 MNHEY and CDR2 SMNVEV (reference sequence). V lost 8 bases to trimming and J lost 4 bases, with 15 bases between them. This CDR3 region has 13 residues.

This clonotype has ten or more counts. The rearrangement joins TRBV5-1 to TRBJ1-1, with 8 bases lining up with TRBD1. Germline CDR1 reads SGHRS; CDR2 reads YFSETQ. J gave up 7 bases and V 3 bases, and 2 bases lay outside the gene matches. This CDR3 has 12 residues. In DNA, the CDR3 is TGCGCCAGCAGCTCAGACAGGGGTGAAGCTTTCTTT. Its protein product is CASSSDRGEAFF.

The rearrangement links TRBV24-1 to TRBJ2-5; D remains ambiguous. V was shortened by 0 bases and J by 6 bases, with 4 bases between the two germline ends. The CDR3 length is 12 residues. Per germline, CDR1 KGHDR and CDR2 SFDVKD. The CDR3 region is CATSDLLQTQYF. The CDR3, as DNA: TGTGCCACCAGTGATTTGCTGCAGACCCAGTACTTC.

This clonotype was counted a few times. The rearrangement joins TRBV7-2 to TRBJ2-1; 14 positions agree with TRBD2. CDR1 is SGHTA, CDR2 FQGNSA, per germline. This CDR3 is 15 amino acids long. V dropped 5 bases and J dropped 8; count of bases not matched to a gene: 5. CDR3 protein: CASSPTSGGADEQFF. CDR3 DNA: TGTGCCAGCAGCCCGACTAGCGGGGGGGCTGATGAGCAGTTCTTC.

This clonotype was detected many times. This chain joins TRBV7-2 and TRBJ2-5; D perhaps matches TRBD1 (6 bases). V was clipped by 5 bases and J by 9 bases, with 19 bases between them. CDR1 is SGHTA and CDR2 is FQGNSA in the germline V gene. This CDR3 is 14 amino acids long. CDR3 protein: CASSPGTRGSAQYF. CDR3 coding DNA: TGTGCCAGCAGCCCTGGGACGAGGGGGTCGGCCCAGTACTTC.

This clonotype came up a few times. The chain is built from TRBV5-1 and TRBJ1-2; D gene uncertain. CDR3 length: 14 amino acids. The germline gives CDR1 SGHRS, CDR2 YFSETQ. The ends were cut back, 0 bases at V and 3 bases at J, with 9 bases in the middle. CDR3 sequence reads: CASSLGTPDYGYTF. The DNA for the CDR3 is TGCGCCAGCAGCTTGGGGACGCCGGACTATGGCTACACCTTC.

This clonotype occurred a few times. V gene TRBV27 combines with J gene TRBJ2-7; D uncertain. This CDR3 is built from 14 residues. Germline CDR1 and CDR2: MNHEY and SMNVEV (reference sequence). V lost 5 bases, J lost 0 bases, and 11 bases lay in between. The CDR3 spells CASSPSRNSYEQYV. The CDR3 DNA reads TGTGCCAGCAGTCCTTCGCGAAACTCCTACGAGCAGTACGTC.

The chain recombines TRBV7-8 with TRBJ2-2; TRBD1 might be the D (5 bases). The CDR3 length is 16 residues. From germline, CDR1 is SGHVS and CDR2 FQNEAQ. V lost 7 bases, J lost 6 bases, and 21 bases lay in between. CDR3 sequence (DNA): TGTGCCAGCATCGCAAGAGGTGGGGCAGCTGCCGGGGAGCTGTTTTTT. Protein: CASIARGGAAAGELFF.

This clonotype has at least ten counts. The J gene is TRBJ2-3, the V gene TRBV10-3; 7 bases are shared with TRBD1. This CDR3 spans 14 amino acids. The V gene end was trimmed by 7 bases and the J gene end by 4 bases; junction bases not matched to a gene: 8. The germline CDR1 and CDR2 sequences are ENHRY and SYGVKD. CDR3 amino acids: CAIKIDRVPDTQYF. As DNA, the CDR3 is TGTGCCATCAAAATCGACAGGGTTCCAGATACGCAGTATTTT.

This clonotype was detected ten times or more. This chain joins TRBV29-1 and TRBJ1-2; 10 bases match TRBD1. Germline CDR1 reads SQVTM; CDR2 reads ANQGSEA. This CDR3 is built from 12 residues. The trim removed 4 bases at V and 5 bases at J, leaving 1 base unmatched. The CDR3 sequence is CSVGQGAYGYTF. In DNA form, the CDR3 reads TGCAGCGTTGGACAGGGGGCATATGGCTACACCTTC.

The table lists this clonotype with a few counts. The chain carries TRBV5-4 and TRBJ2-5, with D tentatively TRBD1 or TRBD2 (5 bases each). V was pared by 4 bases and J by 2 bases, with 9 bases between. This CDR3 is 13 amino acids long. CDR1 is SGHNT, CDR2 YYREEE, per germline (reference sequence). The CDR3: CASSDWGQETQYF. The CDR3 DNA reads as TGTGCCAGCAGCGATTGGGGGCAAGAGACCCAGTACTTC.

The rearrangement links TRBV3-1 to TRBJ2-5, with no clear D. The germline gives CDR1 LGHDT, CDR2 YNNKEL (reference sequence). The V and J ends lost 1 base and 11 bases respectively, with 14 bases between them. The CDR3 is 13 amino acids. The CDR3 loop is CASSQVNLISQYF. The CDR3 DNA follows: TGTGCCAGCAGCCAAGTCAATCTCATTAGTCAGTACTTC.

As regards this clonotype: Given a much more abundant clone one base away, this may be a read error. The chain recombines TRBV20-1 with TRBJ1-1; TRBD1 matches at 8 bases. The CDR3 is 14 amino acids. CDR1 is DFQATT, CDR2 SNEGSKA, per germline (reference sequence). Here the CDR3 reads CSARQGSMNAEAFF. CDR3 nucleotide sequence: TGCAGTGCCAGACAGGGGTCCATGAACGCTGAAGCTTTCTTT.

Here the CDR3 DNA reads TGCAGTGCTAGTTACGCGGTAATGACAGGGGGCTCTTATAATTCACCCCTCCACTTT. Translation: CSASYAVMTGGSYNSPLHF. The chain joins TRBV20-1 to TRBJ1-6; 10 nucleotides line up with TRBD1. This CDR3 is 19 amino acids long. The junction had 15 bases not matched to a gene; V was cut back by 3 bases and J by 4 bases. CDR1 is DFQATT and CDR2 is SNEGSKA in the germline V gene (reference sequence).

This clonotype was counted ten times or more. The V call is TRBV18, the J call TRBJ2-1, with D possibly TRBD2 on 6 matching bases. With 1 base removed from V and 5 bases from J, the gap between germline ends came to 12 bases. This CDR3 is 15 amino acids long. Germline CDR1 reads KGHSH; CDR2 reads LQKENI. The CDR3 here is CASSPRRGGNNEQFF. In nucleotides, the CDR3 is TGTGCCAGCTCACCACGGCGGGGCGGGAACAATGAGCAGTTCTTC.